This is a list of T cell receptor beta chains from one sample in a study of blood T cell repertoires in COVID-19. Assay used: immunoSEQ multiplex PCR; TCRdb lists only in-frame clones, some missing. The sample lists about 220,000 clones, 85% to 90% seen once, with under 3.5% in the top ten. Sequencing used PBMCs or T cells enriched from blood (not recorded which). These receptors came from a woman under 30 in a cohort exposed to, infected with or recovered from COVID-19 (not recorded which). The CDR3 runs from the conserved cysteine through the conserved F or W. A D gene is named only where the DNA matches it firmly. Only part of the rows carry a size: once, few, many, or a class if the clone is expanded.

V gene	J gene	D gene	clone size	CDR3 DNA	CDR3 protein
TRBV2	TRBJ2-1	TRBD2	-	TGTGCCAGCAGTCCACCCCTTGCTAGCGGGAGTCGTCATGAGCAGTTCTTC	CASSPPLASGSRHEQFF
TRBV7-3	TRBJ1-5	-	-	TGTGCCAGCAGCTTAGTGGAAGGGGGACAAGTTAAACCAAATCAGCCCCAGCATTTT	CASSLVEGGQVKPNQPQHF
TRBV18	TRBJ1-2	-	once	TGTGCCAGCTCACCCCCCACAAGGGGTGGCTACACCTTC	CASSPPTRGGYTF
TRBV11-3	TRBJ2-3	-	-	TGTGCCAGCAGCCTCGACAGTCGGGATACGCAGTATTTT	CASSLDSRDTQYF
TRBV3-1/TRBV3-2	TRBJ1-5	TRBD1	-	TGTGCCAGCAGCCCGGGACAGGGAGATCAGCCCCAGCATTTT	CASSPGQGDQPQHF
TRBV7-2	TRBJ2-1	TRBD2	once	TGTGCCAGCCGGGGGGGTATAAGACTAGCGGGAGGATACAATGAGCAGTTCTTC	CASRGGIRLAGGYNEQFF
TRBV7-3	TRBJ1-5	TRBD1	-	TGTGCCAGCAGCTTGGGACCGGACAGGGGAAATAGCAATCAGCCCCAGCATTTT	CASSLGPDRGNSNQPQHF
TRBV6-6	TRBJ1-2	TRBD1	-	TGTGCCAGCAGTTACTCGAATGACAGGGACGGCTACACCTTC	CASSYSNDRDGYTF
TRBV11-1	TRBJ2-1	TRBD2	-	TGTGCCAGCAGCCGAGGGCTAGCGGGAGGGCCAAATGAGCAGTTCTTC	CASSRGLAGGPNEQFF
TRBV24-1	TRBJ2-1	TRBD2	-	TGTGCCACCAGTGAAGGACTAGCGGGGTTTAATGAGCAGTTCTTC	CATSEGLAGFNEQFF
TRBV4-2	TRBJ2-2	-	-	TGTGCCAGCAGCCAAGTGACTGAGCTTGTGTCCGGGGAGCTGTTTTTT	CASSQVTELVSGELFF
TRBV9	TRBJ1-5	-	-	TGTGCCAGCAGTTCAGAAGACGGCAGGGAAAATCAGCCCCAGCATTTT	CASSSEDGRENQPQHF
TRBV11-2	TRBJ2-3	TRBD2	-	TGTGCCAGCACCTGGGTCGGCGGGAGTCCCACAGATACGCAGTATTTT	CASTWVGGSPTDTQYF
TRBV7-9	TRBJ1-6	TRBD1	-	TGTGCCAGCAGCTTAGGGACAGGGGGCCCACCCCTCCACTTT	CASSLGTGGPPLHF
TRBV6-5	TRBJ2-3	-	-	TGTGCCAGCAGTGACTCCTACAGCACAGATACGCAGTATTTT	CASSDSYSTDTQYF
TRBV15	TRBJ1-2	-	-	TGTGCCACCAGCACCCCAGGGGCAGGTACCATCTATGGCTACACCTTC	CATSTPGAGTIYGYTF
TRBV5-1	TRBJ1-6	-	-	TGCGCCAGCAGCTTGGATGGGGCTGGAAATTCACCCCTCCACTTT	CASSLDGAGNSPLHF
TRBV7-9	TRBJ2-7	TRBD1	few	TGTGCCAGCAGCAACTGGGACAGGGTGATATACGAGCAGTACTTC	CASSNWDRVIYEQYF
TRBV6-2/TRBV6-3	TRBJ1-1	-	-	TGTGCCAGCAGTATCATACAGGGCGCCCGGGAAGCTTTCTTT	CASSIIQGAREAFF
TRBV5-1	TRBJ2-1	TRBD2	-	TGCGCCAGCAGACCGCCGGGACTAGCGGGAGAGGGGGAGCAGTTCTTC	CASRPPGLAGEGEQFF
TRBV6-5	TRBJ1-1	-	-	TGTGCCAGCAGCCCCAGAGGGCGGGCGAACACTGAAGCTTTCTTT	CASSPRGRANTEAFF
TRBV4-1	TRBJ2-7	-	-	TGCGCCAGCAGCCAAGAGAGGGCTGGGGCAGGGGCCTACGAGCAGTACTTC	CASSQERAGAGAYEQYF
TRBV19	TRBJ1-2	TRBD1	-	TGTGCCAGTAGTATCGACAGGGTATGGAACTATGGCTACACCTTC	CASSIDRVWNYGYTF
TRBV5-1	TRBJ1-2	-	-	TGCGCCAGCAGCTTGGATTCGGGAGGGGACGGCTACACCTTC	CASSLDSGGDGYTF
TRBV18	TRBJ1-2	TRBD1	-	TGTGCCAGCTCACTCGACAGGGGATATTATGGCTACACCTTC	CASSLDRGYYGYTF
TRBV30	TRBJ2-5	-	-	TGTGCCTGGAGTACTCGAGAGACCCAGTACTTC	CAWSTRETQYF
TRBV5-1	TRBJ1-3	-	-	TGCGCCAGCAGCAGGGGTACTGGAAACACCATATATTTT	CASSRGTGNTIYF
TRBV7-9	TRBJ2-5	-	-	TGTGCCAGCACCCCAAATAGTGCGGAGACCCAGTACTTC	CASTPNSAETQYF
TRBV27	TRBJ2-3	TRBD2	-	TGTGCCAGCAGTACCCTACTAGCGGGAGGTATAGATACGCAGTATTTT	CASSTLLAGGIDTQYF
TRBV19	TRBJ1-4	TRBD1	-	TGTGCCAGTAGTACGGACAGGGGGGAGGCTAATGAAAAACTGTTTTTT	CASSTDRGEANEKLFF
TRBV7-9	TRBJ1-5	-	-	TGTGCCAGCAGCCGGACGGGCGGGGGCAATCAGCCCCAGCATTTT	CASSRTGGGNQPQHF
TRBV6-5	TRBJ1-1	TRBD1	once	TGTGCCAGCAGTTACCCCCTCGGGACAGGGGTGCCTGAAGCTTTCTTT	CASSYPLGTGVPEAFF
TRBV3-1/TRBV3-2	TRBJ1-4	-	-	TGTGCCAGCAGCTCCGAGGGGGCAACTAATGAAAAACTGTTTTTT	CASSSEGATNEKLFF
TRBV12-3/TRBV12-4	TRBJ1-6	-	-	TGTGCCAGCAGTAACACAGGAAATTCACCCCTCCACTTT	CASSNTGNSPLHF
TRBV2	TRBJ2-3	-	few	TGTGCCAGCAGTGAAGGACAGGCAAGGGGGACAGATACGCAGTATTTT	CASSEGQARGTDTQYF
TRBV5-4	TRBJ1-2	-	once	TGTGCCAGCAGCTTGTCGGGGGGCTCCGCTTATGGCTACACCTTC	CASSLSGGSAYGYTF
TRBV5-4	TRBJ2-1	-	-	TGTGCCAGCAGCTCAGACTACAATGAGCAGTTCTTC	CASSSDYNEQFF
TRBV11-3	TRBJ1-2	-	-	TGTGCCAGCAGCTTAGAGCGGGGGGCAGAGTATGGCTACACCTTC	CASSLERGAEYGYTF
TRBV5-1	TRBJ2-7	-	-	TGCGCCAGCAGCTTGCTCTCTCGCGGATACGAGCAGTACTTC	CASSLLSRGYEQYF
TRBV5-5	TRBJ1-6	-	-	TGTGCCAGCAGCTTAGGGAGCTCCTATAATTCACCCCTCCACTTT	CASSLGSSYNSPLHF
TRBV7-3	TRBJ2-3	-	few	TGTGCCAGCAGCTTGGGCCCCTACACAGATACGCAGTATTTT	CASSLGPYTDTQYF
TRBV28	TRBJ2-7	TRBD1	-	TGTGCCAGCAGAGGATTCGGGACAGGGCGTTACGAGCAGTACTTC	CASRGFGTGRYEQYF
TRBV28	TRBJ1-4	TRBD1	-	TGTGCCAGCAGTCCCGGGGACAGACGATATGAAAAACTGTTTTTT	CASSPGDRRYEKLFF
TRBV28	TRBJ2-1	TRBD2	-	TGTGCCAGCAGTTTTAACGGACTAGGGTCCAACAATGAGCAGTTCTTC	CASSFNGLGSNNEQFF
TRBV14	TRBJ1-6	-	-	TGTGCCAGCAGCCAAGGTTACTCCTATAATTCACCCCTCCACTTT	CASSQGYSYNSPLHF